A single sample is the source of the 31 T cell receptor beta chains below, sequenced in a study of shared clonotypes between healthy human individuals. Generated by immunoSEQ multiplex PCR, the TCRdb table keeps only in-frame clones and is missing some. This table holds 2 million to 2.5 million clones, approximately 94% found once. CD45RO-negative, CCR7-positively selected cells formed the naive CD8 fraction, excluding terminally differentiated effector memory CD45RA+ cells. The sequenced sample consisted of naive CD8+ T cells sorted from blood. The receptors come from a man in his late teens or twenties in good health.

CDR3 protein: CASSPSGGPGGYTF. DNA of the CDR3: TGCGCCAGCAGCCCCTCGGGGGGGCCGGGTGGCTACACCTTC. V usage is TRBV4-1 and J usage is TRBJ1-2; D is perhaps TRBD1 (6 bases). This CDR3 spans 14 amino acids. Germline CDR1 is MGHRA and CDR2 is YSYEKL. V lost 4 bases to trimming and J lost 7 bases, with 16 bases between them.

To note about this clone: Additional DNA sequences in this sample encode the identical CDR3. CDR3 sequence: CASSFLSSYNEQFF. The CDR3 DNA follows: TGTGCCAGCAGTTTCCTTAGCTCCTACAATGAGCAGTTCTTC. The chain combines TRBV27 with TRBJ2-1, with D hard to call. V was pared by 3 bases and J by 0 bases, with 6 bases between. Looked up from germline, CDR1 is MNHEY and CDR2 is SMNVEV (reference sequence). This CDR3 has 14 amino acids.

This chain links TRBV28 with TRBJ2-7, with TRBD2 identical over 10 bases. Germline-derived CDR1 and CDR2 are MDHEN and SYDVKM. The V and J ends lost 8 bases and 4 bases, in that order; junction bases with no gene match: 8. The CDR3 length is 14 residues. The CDR3 DNA reads as TGTGCCAGCGAAAGCGGGGGGGAGGGGTACGAGCAGTACTTC. Amino acid sequence: CASESGGEGYEQYF. Full variable domain (missing parts from reference TRBV28 and TRBJ2-7): DVKVTQSSRYLVKRTGEKVFLECVQDMDHENMFWYRQDPGLGLRLIYFSYDVKMKEKGDIPEGYSVSREKKERFSLILESASTNQTSMYLCASESGGEGYEQYFGPGTRLTVT.

The chain recombines TRBV2 with TRBJ1-1; no firm D call. V was shortened by 5 bases and J by 2 bases, with 9 bases between the two germline ends. CDR3 length: 13 amino acids. Germline CDR1 reads SNHLY; CDR2 reads FYNNEI. The chain's CDR3 is CASSIQVNTEAFF. The CDR3, as DNA: TGTGCCAGCAGTATCCAGGTTAACACTGAAGCTTTCTTT.

J is TRBJ2-3 and V is TRBV6-5; 10 bases agree with TRBD2. V was pared by 2 bases and J by 5 bases, with 1 base of the junction left unmatched. The CDR3 totals 14 residues. Looked up from germline, CDR1 is MNHEY and CDR2 is SVGAGI. CDR3 DNA: TGTGCCAGCAGTTACGGACTAGCGGTAGATACGCAGTATTTT. Translation gives CASSYGLAVDTQYF.

This clone was picked up one time. J is TRBJ2-7 and V is TRBV7-4; TRBD2 agrees at 10 bases. The CDR3 is 13 amino acids. J was trimmed by 5 bases and V by 3 bases; bases with no gene match: 1. Germline loops: CDR1 SGHVT, CDR2 SQSDAQ. The CDR3 protein is CASSLGTSDEQYF. The CDR3 DNA reads TGTGCCAGCAGCTTGGGGACTAGCGACGAGCAGTACTTC. The full variable domain, in which reference TRBV7-4 and TRBJ2-7 provide the parts outside the CDR3, is GAGVSQSPRYKVAKRGRDVALRCDSISGHVTLYWYRQTLGQGSEVLTYSQSDAQRDKSGRPSGRFSAERPERSVSTLKIQRTEQGDSAVYLCASSLGTSDEQYFGPGTRLTVT.

The chain carries TRBV10-3 and TRBJ2-7; D unclear. Germline V CDR1 and CDR2: ENHRY, SYGVKD. With 5 bases removed from V and 0 bases from J, the gap between germline ends came to 8 bases. This CDR3 is 13 amino acids long. The CDR3: CAISPGPSYEQYF. DNA for the CDR3: TGTGCCATCAGTCCCGGGCCCTCCTACGAGCAGTACTTC.

The chain joins TRBV11-2 to TRBJ2-5; D might be TRBD1 or TRBD2, each matching 5 bases. CDR1 and CDR2 (germline): SGHAT, FQNNGV. V was cut by 1 base and J by 4 bases, with 13 bases left in between. This CDR3 contains 15 residues. The CDR3 reads CASSLVGAALETQYF. CDR3 DNA sequence: TGTGCCAGCAGCTTAGTCGGGGCGGCGTTAGAGACCCAGTACTTC.

The rearrangement links TRBV18 to TRBJ2-2; 7 bases map to TRBD2. With 2 bases clipped from V and 0 bases from J, the junction kept 6 bases outside the gene matches. Germline V gene sequence: CDR1 KGHSH, CDR2 LQKENI. The CDR3 loop spans 17 amino acids. For the CDR3, the DNA is TGTGCCAGCTCACCAGCATGGGAGGGGACGAACACCGGGGAGCTGTTTTTT. Its protein is CASSPAWEGTNTGELFF.

In the case of this clone: Other DNA sequences in this specimen translate into the identical CDR3. This chain uses TRBV29-1 with TRBJ2-2; possibly TRBD2 for D (5 bases). This CDR3 is built from 14 residues. Germline V CDR1 and CDR2: SQVTM, ANQGSEA. V lost 6 bases and J lost 0, with 11 bases in between. CDR3 loop: CSVEGRANTGELFF. DNA for the CDR3: TGCAGCGTCGAGGGCAGAGCGAACACCGGGGAGCTGTTTTTT.

In DNA form, the CDR3 reads TGTGCCAGCAGCTTGGAATCGGCAAACTATGGCTACACCTTC. Translated, it gives CASSLESANYGYTF. The chain carries TRBV5-6 and TRBJ1-2; D ambiguous. The CDR3 is made up of 14 amino acids. The V gene lost 0 bases and the J gene lost 2 bases, with 8 bases spanning the gap. Per germline, CDR1 SGHDT and CDR2 YYEEEE.

The chain has TRBV4-3 and TRBJ2-3, with TRBD1 matching over 10 bases. The CDR3 loop spans 16 amino acids. CDR1 and CDR2 from the germline V gene are LGHNA and YSLEER. V was pared by 3 bases and J by 5 bases, with 8 bases of the junction left unmatched. CDR3: CASSHTDRGEEDTQYF. CDR3 DNA: TGCGCCAGCAGCCATACGGACAGGGGGGAAGAAGATACGCAGTATTTT.

With regard to this clone: The sample has other DNA sequences that encode this CDR3 too. The J gene is TRBJ1-2, the V gene TRBV19; D gene ambiguous. The CDR3 totals 12 residues. CDR1 LNHDA and CDR2 SQIVND come from the germline V gene (reference sequence). V was trimmed by 3 bases and J by 6 bases, leaving 8 bases between them. This CDR3 is CASSIGSDGYTF. For the CDR3, the DNA is TGTGCCAGTAGTATCGGGTCCGATGGCTACACCTTC.

The chain has TRBV7-6 and TRBJ1-1; unclear D gene. The germline V gene encodes CDR1 SGHVS and CDR2 FNYEAQ. The CDR3 contains 15 residues. V was cut by 2 bases and J by 5 bases, with 15 bases left in between. The DNA of the CDR3 is TGTGCCAGCAGCTTAATACCTGGGAGGGTGACTGAAGCTTTCTTT. Amino acid sequence: CASSLIPGRVTEAFF. The full variable domain, rest sourced from reference TRBV7-6 and TRBJ1-1, is GAGVSQSPRYKVTKRGQDVALRCDPISGHVSLYWYRQALGQGPEFLTYFNYEAQQDKSGLPNDRFSAERPEGSISTLTIQRTEQRDSAMYRCASSLIPGRVTEAFFGQGTRLTVV.

The chain couples TRBV4-2 to TRBJ2-1, with 9 bases identical to TRBD1. Per germline, CDR1 LGHNA and CDR2 YNFKEQ. Trimming took 4 bases from V and 6 from J; bases not matched to a gene: 13. The CDR3 has 17 amino acids. CDR3 DNA sequence: TGTGCCAGCAGCCGACCCACAATGGACAGGGGCGGCAATGAGCAGTTCTTC. Translation gives CASSRPTMDRGGNEQFF.

The chain joins TRBV30 to TRBJ2-1; the match to TRBD2 covers 8 bases. The length of the CDR3 is 14 residues. Per germline, CDR1 GTSNPN and CDR2 SVGIG (reference sequence). The trim removed 4 bases at V and 8 bases at J, leaving 10 bases unmatched. In DNA form, the CDR3 reads TGTGCCTGGACTAAGGAGCGGGAGTTCTATGAGCAGTTCTTC. Protein: CAWTKEREFYEQFF.

With regard to this clone: Within the sample, other DNA sequences also encode this same CDR3. The chain links TRBV7-9 to TRBJ1-1, with D hard to call. The CDR3 runs to 13 residues. Trimming shortened V by 5 bases and J by 1 base, and 8 bases separated the two germline ends. Germline V CDR1 and CDR2: SEHNR, FQNEAQ (reference sequence). CDR3 nucleotide sequence: TGTGCCAGCAGCCCGCAACCGAACACTGAAGCTTTCTTT. Translating gives CASSPQPNTEAFF.

This sequence joins TRBV7-2 and TRBJ2-3; 9 positions agree with TRBD2. This CDR3 contains 17 residues. V trimming: 1 base; J trimming: 3 bases; junction bases outside the gene matches: 8. Germline V gene lookup returns CDR1 SGHTA and CDR2 FQGNSA. The CDR3 DNA reads TGTGCCAGCAGCTTAGTTGGTAGCGGGAGTGTGACAGATACGCAGTATTTT. Protein product: CASSLVGSGSVTDTQYF.

This clone was recorded once. The J gene is TRBJ2-1, the V gene TRBV7-9; 13 nucleotides match TRBD2. CDR1 and CDR2 (germline): SEHNR, FQNEAQ (reference sequence). V lost 4 bases, J lost 8 bases, and 5 bases stayed unmatched. This CDR3 spans 15 amino acids. The CDR3 DNA is TGTGCCAGCAGCTCTCCGGGACTAGCGGGGTATGAGCAGTTCTTC. Translation: CASSSPGLAGYEQFF.

This clone turned up a few times. The chain recombines TRBV4-3 with TRBJ1-2; TRBD1 agrees at 8 bases. Germline lookup yields CDR1 LGHNA and CDR2 YSLEER. The length of the CDR3 is 14 residues. Trimming took 3 bases from V and 4 from J; bases not matched to a gene: 4. The CDR3 protein is CASSQATGAYGYTF. CDR3 bases: TGCGCCAGCAGCCAGGCGACAGGGGCCTATGGCTACACCTTC.

The J gene is TRBJ2-7, the V gene TRBV19, with D perhaps being TRBD1 or TRBD2 (5 bases each). There are 15 residues in the CDR3. Germline loops: CDR1 LNHDA, CDR2 SQIVND (reference sequence). V was pared by 4 bases and J by 4 bases, with 17 bases between. CDR3 sequence (DNA): TGTGCCAGTAGTACCCTAGAGGGACCCAATTACGAGCAGTACTTC. Amino acid sequence: CASSTLEGPNYEQYF.

This clone was detected only once. The J gene is TRBJ2-5, the V gene TRBV27; D unclear. From germline, CDR1 is MNHEY and CDR2 SMNVEV (reference sequence). Deletions cut 0 bases from V and 1 base from J, with 12 bases between. CDR3 length equals 16 residues. CDR3 residues: CASSLSLEDRQETQYF. The CDR3 bases are TGTGCCAGCAGTTTATCGCTAGAAGACCGCCAAGAGACCCAGTACTTC.

This clone was seen just once. Other DNA sequences in this specimen translate into the identical CDR3. The rearrangement links TRBV6-6 to TRBJ2-7; tentatively, D is TRBD2 (6 bases). The germline V gene encodes CDR1 MNHNY and CDR2 SVGAGI (reference sequence). The V end was cut by 2 bases, the J end by 3 bases, with 8 bases between. The CDR3 runs 13 residues. The DNA of the CDR3 is TGTGCCAGCAGTTACGGGACTGTCTACGAGCAGTACTTC. This gives the protein CASSYGTVYEQYF.

This chain connects TRBV12-5 to TRBJ1-5, with 10 bases fitting TRBD1. J gave up 6 bases and V 6 bases, and 5 bases lay outside the gene matches. The CDR3 spans 14 residues. CDR1 LGHNT and CDR2 FRNRAP come from the germline V gene. CDR3 sequence reads: CASGYDRGPQPQHF. CDR3 bases: TGTGCTAGTGGATATGACAGGGGGCCTCAGCCCCAGCATTTT.

The chain combines TRBV5-1 with TRBJ1-2; D is unclear. This CDR3 region has 14 residues. The germline gives CDR1 SGHRS, CDR2 YFSETQ. V gave up 0 bases and J gave up 8 bases, with 14 bases separating them. The CDR3 spells CASSLAPTENGYTF. CDR3 in DNA: TGCGCCAGCAGCTTGGCCCCTACAGAGAACGGCTACACCTTC.

The J gene is TRBJ2-7, the V gene TRBV5-1, with D possibly TRBD2 on 6 matching bases. V lost 1 base and J lost 0, with 20 bases in between. Germline CDR1 reads SGHRS; CDR2 reads YFSETQ. CDR3 length: 18 residues. The DNA of the CDR3 is TGCGCCAGCAGCTTGCACGCTTTGGAGGGGCCCCTCTCCTACGAGCAGTACTTC. It yields the protein CASSLHALEGPLSYEQYF.

This chain uses TRBV7-6 with TRBJ2-5; 11 positions match TRBD2. J lost 2 bases, V lost 0 bases, and 8 bases had no gene match. This CDR3 has 18 amino acids. In germline, CDR1 is SGHVS, CDR2 FNYEAQ. CDR3 DNA sequence: TGTGCCAGCAGCTTAGCCTTTCCGGGACTAGCGGCTCAAGAGACCCAGTACTTC. It codes for CASSLAFPGLAAQETQYF.

The chain couples TRBV29-1 to TRBJ2-7; TRBD1 matches 7 bases. V gave up 3 bases and J gave up 7 bases; unmatched junction bases: 12. The CDR3 runs to 14 residues. The germline gives CDR1 SQVTM, CDR2 ANQGSEA. In DNA, the CDR3 is TGCAGCGTTGACTGGTCAGGGGGTTTCGAGGAGCAGTACTTC. Encoded protein: CSVDWSGGFEEQYF.

The chain combines TRBV4-1 with TRBJ1-2, with 7 bases that match TRBD1. CDR1 and CDR2 (germline): MGHRA, YSYEKL. The CDR3 spans 13 residues. After removal of 7 bases from V and 2 bases from J, the junction contained 4 bases not matched to a gene. CDR3 sequence (DNA): TGCGCCAGCAAACCGGGACAGAACTATGGCTACACCTTC. This sequence encodes CASKPGQNYGYTF.

The genes are TRBV30 and TRBJ1-2; no reliable D call. The length of the CDR3 is 16 residues. Trimming removed 0 bases at V and 3 bases at J, with 17 bases between. Germline CDR1 reads GTSNPN; CDR2 reads SVGIG (reference sequence). The CDR3, as DNA: TGTGCCTGGAGTGTTCCATCCTTCCATGGGGACTATGGCTACACCTTC. It yields the protein CAWSVPSFHGDYGYTF.

CDR3 amino acids: CSIFGEVLAGEETQYF. Written as DNA, the CDR3 is TGCAGCATATTTGGGGAGGTCCTAGCGGGAGAGGAGACCCAGTACTTC. This chain uses TRBV29-1 with TRBJ2-5; 10 bases align to TRBD2. Per germline, CDR1 SQVTM and CDR2 ANQGSEA. V shed 8 bases, J shed 5 bases, and the junction held 17 bases outside the gene matches. The CDR3 length is 16 residues.